This T cell receptor beta chain was found in a study of control samples from healthy donors and cancer patients. Assay: immunoSEQ multiplex PCR; the TCRdb copy retains only in-frame clones and omits some. The top ten clones hold about 18% of a sample with 93,000 or so clones, around nine tenths of them seen once. The CDR3 totals 16 residues. Trimming cost V 2 bases and J 7 bases, with 21 bases left between them. Germline CDR1 and CDR2: GTSNPN and SVGIG (reference sequence). This receptor was obtained from a man aged 60 to 69 with lung cancer. The V call is TRBV30, the J call TRBJ1-5, with a possible D match to TRBD1 (6 bases). The sample was PBMCs. CDR3 residues: CAWSMRGPTGGQPQHF. DNA of the CDR3: TGTGCCTGGAGTATGAGGGGACCGACAGGCGGACAGCCCCAGCATTTT. The full variable domain, in which reference TRBV30 and TRBJ1-5 provide the parts outside the CDR3, is SQTIHQWPATLVQPVGSPLSLECTVEGTSNPNLYWYRQAAGRGLQLLFYSVGIGQISSEVPQNLSASRPQDRQFILSSKKLLLSDSGFYLCAWSMRGPTGGQPQHFGDGTRLSIL.